The sequence of this T cell receptor (beta chain) was determined in a study of T cell responses to AZD1222 COVID-19 vaccine. Broader study findings: Unmutated variant regions reportedly attract nearly half of all spike-specific TCRs.

After removal of 5 bases from V and 2 bases from J, the junction contained 3 bases not matched to a gene. This CDR3 region has 13 residues. In germline, CDR1 is LGHNT, CDR2 FRNRAP. Points on this clone: The antigen remains undetermined.

Sequencing was performed with immunoSEQ multiplex PCR; in TCRdb, only in-frame clones are kept and a portion is missing. The sample yields roughly 80,000 clones, 70% to 90% seen once. The sample here was peripheral blood, taken on day 0 of MenACWY control vaccination. The clonotype originates from an adult in good health. The genes are TRBV12-5 and TRBJ2-7; TRBD1 agrees at 7 bases. The CDR3 loop is CASGNRGTYEQYF. In DNA form, the CDR3 reads TGTGCTAGTGGTAACAGGGGAACCTACGAGCAGTACTTC.